The 22 T cell receptor beta chains below were found in one sample sequenced in a study of CD8 T cells in Susac syndrome (dated by TCRdb to the late 2010s). The library was produced with the immunoSEQ multiplex PCR assay. RNA was extracted using the RNeasy kit, and about 0.45 to 1 microgram was reverse transcribed with random hexamers. Through fastp at Q25 and MiXCR, TCRdb rebuilt clones from the public reads, retaining in-frame beta chains. CDR3 protein duplicates are merged, each entry listing the most common genes and DNA. Here the sample has around 170,000 distinct CDR3 sequences; 95% occur a single time. The top ten constitute 0.15% to 0.2% of the sample. The sample taken for sequencing was CD8+ T cells from PBMCs. The receptor source for this set is a human donor with Susac syndrome.

The chain is built from TRBV29-1 and TRBJ2-1; D gene ambiguous. Per germline, CDR1 SQVTM and CDR2 ANQGSEA. The CDR3 is made up of 14 amino acids. V lost 7 bases to trimming and J lost 0 bases, with 13 bases between them. The CDR3 region has the DNA TGCAGCGCCCGGCCCTCGAGCTCCTACAATGAGCAGTTCTTC. This gives the protein CSARPSSSYNEQFF.

The gene calls are TRBV24-1 and TRBJ2-3; 8 bases map to TRBD2. This CDR3 is 13 amino acids long. J lost 5 bases, V lost 4 bases, and 1 base had no gene match. In germline, CDR1 is KGHDR, CDR2 SFDVKD. CDR3 nucleotide sequence: TGTGCCACCAGTGACGGGAGGGGAGATACGCAGTATTTT. The encoded protein is CATSDGRGDTQYF.

V usage is TRBV30 and J usage is TRBJ1-1; a weak D match, TRBD1 (6 bases). The CDR3 is made up of 15 amino acids. Trimming removed 5 bases at V and 4 bases at J, with 20 bases between. Per germline, CDR1 GTSNPN and CDR2 SVGIG (reference sequence). CDR3: CAWGDSTGSSTEAFF. As DNA, the CDR3 is TGTGCCTGGGGAGATAGCACAGGGTCGAGCACTGAAGCTTTCTTT.

The chain links TRBV2 to TRBJ2-1, with 10 positions matching TRBD1. The V gene end was trimmed by 3 bases and the J gene end by 6 bases; junction bases not matched to a gene: 8. This CDR3 contains 16 residues. From germline, CDR1 is SNHLY and CDR2 FYNNEI. In DNA, the CDR3 is TGTGCCAGCAGTGAGGCGGGACAGGGGAATAGCAATGAGCAGTTCTTC. It codes for CASSEAGQGNSNEQFF.

This clonotype was observed once. The chain combines TRBV11-2 with TRBJ1-1; weak D call: TRBD1 (6 bases). The germline CDR1 and CDR2 sequences are SGHAT and FQNNGV. The CDR3 has 15 amino acids. V was clipped by 5 bases and J by 1 base, with 14 bases between them. CDR3 sequence reads: CASSPAGTWNTEAFF. The CDR3 coding sequence is TGTGCCAGCAGCCCCGCCGGGACATGGAACACTGAAGCTTTCTTT.

The rearrangement links TRBV4-1 to TRBJ2-5; 9 nucleotides match TRBD2. CDR1 and CDR2 (germline): MGHRA, YSYEKL. This CDR3 is 17 amino acids long. The V segment lost 0 bases and the J segment 0 bases; nucleotides outside the gene matches: 5. CDR3 in amino acids: CASSQDRSSGDQETQYF. CDR3 nucleotides: TGCGCCAGCAGCCAAGATAGGTCTAGCGGGGACCAAGAGACCCAGTACTTC.

This clonotype was seen only once. The rearrangement joins TRBV4-1 to TRBJ2-1, with TRBD2 matching over 7 bases. V trimming: 0 bases; J trimming: 5 bases; junction bases outside the gene matches: 10. This CDR3 contains 17 residues. The germline gives CDR1 MGHRA, CDR2 YSYEKL. The DNA for the CDR3 is TGCGCCAGCAGCCAAGATAGGGTGGTGACTAGCAACAATGAGCAGTTCTTC. This gives the protein CASSQDRVVTSNNEQFF.

The rearrangement links TRBV29-1 to TRBJ2-1; TRBD2 matches 11 bases. The CDR3 contains 15 residues. Germline assignment: CDR1 SQVTM and CDR2 ANQGSEA. V dropped 4 bases and J dropped 7; count of bases not matched to a gene: 9. The CDR3 DNA follows: TGCAGCGTTGCGATTGTAGCGGGGGGGTTGAATGAGCAGTTCTTC. Its translation is CSVAIVAGGLNEQFF.

The CDR3 protein is CASSPTGNEKLFF. The CDR3 bases are TGTGCCAGCAGCCCGACAGGGAATGAAAAACTGTTTTTT. The chain couples TRBV25-1 to TRBJ1-4; TRBD1 aligns across 7 bases. V was clipped by 6 bases and J by 5 bases; unmatched bases: 3. Per germline, CDR1 MGHDK and CDR2 SYGVNS. There are 13 residues in the CDR3.

The V call is TRBV25-1, the J call TRBJ2-1, with a possible D match to TRBD1 (6 bases). This CDR3 has 16 amino acids. The germline V and J ends were trimmed by 0 bases and 2 bases, with 11 bases remaining between them. Germline V CDR1 and CDR2: MGHDK, SYGVNS. The CDR3 reads CASSEYAGATYNEQFF. The CDR3 DNA sequence: TGTGCCAGCAGTGAATATGCAGGGGCAACCTACAATGAGCAGTTCTTC.

The V and J genes are TRBV7-8 and TRBJ2-3; TRBD1 is a possible D gene (5 bases). Germline V gene sequence: CDR1 SGHVS, CDR2 FQNEAQ. The CDR3 consists of 16 residues. Trimming cost V 5 bases and J 1 base, with 16 bases left between them. The CDR3, as DNA: TGTGCCAGCAGCCGAGAGGACAACCCGGGCACAGATACGCAGTATTTT. Its protein product is CASSREDNPGTDTQYF.

The chain recombines TRBV7-2 with TRBJ1-2; the D gene is possibly TRBD1 (5 bases). The ends were cut back, 5 bases at V and 2 bases at J, with 12 bases in the middle. Germline CDR1 SGHTA, CDR2 FQGNSA. The CDR3 consists of 14 residues. For the CDR3, the DNA is TGTGCCAGCAGCCCAGGGTACGGAAACTATGGCTACACCTTC. Its translation is CASSPGYGNYGYTF.

The chain combines TRBV19 with TRBJ2-5; TRBD1 matches at 7 bases. Germline loops: CDR1 LNHDA, CDR2 SQIVND (reference sequence). The V and J ends lost 3 bases and 3 bases, in that order; junction bases with no gene match: 7. The CDR3 runs 15 residues. The CDR3 protein is CASSIGLDREETQYF. CDR3 DNA: TGTGCCAGTAGTATCGGATTAGACAGGGAAGAGACCCAGTACTTC.

The chain joins TRBV20-1 to TRBJ1-1; 7 bases line up with TRBD1. The V and J ends lost 3 bases and 0 bases, in that order; junction bases with no gene match: 7. CDR3 length: 15 residues. Germline V gives CDR1 DFQATT, CDR2 SNEGSKA (reference sequence). The CDR3 sequence is CSASEWGQLNTEAFF. In nucleotides, the CDR3 is TGCAGTGCTAGCGAATGGGGACAGCTGAACACTGAAGCTTTCTTT.

V and J are TRBV25-1 and TRBJ1-1; 7 bases map to TRBD1. The length of the CDR3 is 16 residues. Germline CDR1 is MGHDK and CDR2 is SYGVNS. The J segment lost 4 bases and the V segment lost 0 bases, leaving 8 bases of the junction unmatched. In DNA, the CDR3 is TGTGCCAGCAGTGAATATATGGAGGAGGGGGCCACTGAAGCTTTCTTT. Protein sequence: CASSEYMEEGATEAFF.

The chain links TRBV30 to TRBJ1-2; D is undetermined. Between the trimmed V and J ends, which lost 2 bases and 1 base, there was a span of 5 bases. Germline V lookup: CDR1 GTSNPN, CDR2 SVGIG (reference sequence). This CDR3 comprises 12 residues. The CDR3 region is CAWSWVNYGYTF. CDR3 nucleotides: TGTGCCTGGAGTTGGGTTAACTATGGCTACACCTTC.

J is TRBJ2-5 and V is TRBV29-1, with TRBD1 matching over 7 bases. The ends lost 4 bases at V and 5 bases at J; junction bases unmatched: 4. This CDR3 is built from 12 residues. From germline, CDR1 is SQVTM and CDR2 ANQGSEA. The CDR3 DNA follows: TGCAGCGTTGGAGTGACAGGGGAGACCCAGTACTTC. Translating gives CSVGVTGETQYF.

The chain uses TRBV20-1 and TRBJ2-4; TRBD2 aligns across 7 bases. After removal of 4 bases from V and 5 bases from J, the junction contained 14 bases not matched to a gene. Germline values: CDR1 DFQATT, CDR2 SNEGSKA (reference sequence). The CDR3 is made up of 16 amino acids. CDR3 amino acids: CSATGWEGHKENIQYF. In DNA form, the CDR3 reads TGCAGTGCTACCGGGTGGGAGGGGCACAAGGAAAACATTCAGTACTTC.

The chain is built from TRBV29-1 and TRBJ2-7, with a possible D match to TRBD1 (6 bases). Trimming pared 6 bases from V and 3 bases from J, leaving 9 bases between. The CDR3 covers 11 residues. Germline V lookup: CDR1 SQVTM, CDR2 ANQGSEA. The CDR3 reads CSVLDSYEQYF. The CDR3 nucleotides read TGCAGCGTCCTGGACAGCTACGAGCAGTACTTC.

The V gene is TRBV20-1, the J gene TRBJ2-7; possibly TRBD2 for D (5 bases). Trimming took off 3 bases at V and 1 base at J, with 13 bases between the two ends. Germline CDR1 DFQATT, CDR2 SNEGSKA (reference sequence). The CDR3 runs 14 residues. The CDR3 DNA is TGCAGTGCTAGTAGCGATGGAGCTTCCTACGAGCAGTACTTC. Residues: CSASSDGASYEQYF.

The chain carries TRBV28 and TRBJ1-1; D gene unclear. CDR3 length equals 14 residues. Between the trimmed V and J ends, which lost 3 bases and 11 bases, there was a span of 19 bases. The germline V gene encodes CDR1 MDHEN and CDR2 SYDVKM. The CDR3 region has the DNA TGTGCCAGCAGTTTCTTCGGTCCTCGAAGGGCTGCTTTCTTT. Translated: CASSFFGPRRAAFF. The full variable domain, rest sourced from reference TRBV28 and TRBJ1-1, is DVKVTQSSRYLVKRTGEKVFLECVQDMDHENMFWYRQDPGLGLRLIYFSYDVKMKEKGDIPEGYSVSREKKERFSLILESASTNQTSMYLCASSFFGPRRAAFFGQGTRLTVV.

J is TRBJ2-4 and V is TRBV9; 7 nucleotides align to TRBD1. V was pared by 4 bases and J by 11 bases, with 9 bases of the junction left unmatched. The CDR3 is made up of 13 amino acids. Germline assignment: CDR1 SGDLS and CDR2 YYNGEE. CDR3 DNA sequence: TGTGCCAGCAGCCCCGGGACAGCGACAGTTCAGTACTTC. Translation gives CASSPGTATVQYF.